These 16 T cell receptor beta chains were all obtained from the same sample, sequenced in a study of CD8 T cells in ankylosing spondylitis. TCRdb recomputed calls from the 5' RACE reads with MiXCR, one row per CDR3 protein. Among about 250,000 distinct CDR3 sequences listed, over 9.5% were seen once. Input material: blood, either unsorted or a sorted T cell fraction (not recorded which). The source is a male donor with ankylosing spondylitis or in good health (not recorded which).

A single count supports this clonotype. The chain recombines TRBV29-1 with TRBJ2-3; no firm D call. V gave up 6 bases and J gave up 1 base, with 17 bases separating them. Looked up from germline, CDR1 is SQVTM and CDR2 is ANQGSEA. The CDR3 contains 15 residues. Here the CDR3 reads CSVRGYSFRTDTQYF. The CDR3 coding sequence is TGCAGCGTCCGTGGCTACTCCTTCCGCACAGATACGCAGTATTTT.

The gene calls are TRBV12-3 or TRBV12-4 and TRBJ1-1; D unclear. The CDR3 length is 14 residues. The V gene lost 6 bases and the J gene lost 4 bases, with 15 bases spanning the gap. The DNA for the CDR3 is TGTGCCAGCAGCCCGGGCCGGCGGCGCACTGAAGCTTTCTTT. This translates into CASSPGRRRTEAFF.

This clonotype turned up a few times. V and J are TRBV29-1 and TRBJ1-2; D remains ambiguous. Between the trimmed V and J ends, which lost 3 bases and 1 base, there was a span of 3 bases. The germline gives CDR1 SQVTM, CDR2 ANQGSEA. CDR3 size: 11 residues. The CDR3 DNA sequence: TGCAGCGTTGAGAGTAACTATGGCTACACCTTC. Translating it yields CSVESNYGYTF.

The chain couples TRBV9 to TRBJ2-7; maybe TRBD2 (6 bases). Germline CDR1 SGDLS, CDR2 YYNGEE. The CDR3 runs to 14 residues. V lost 6 bases to trimming and J lost 7 bases, with 20 bases between them. The CDR3 reads CASTPGLPRGEQYF. The CDR3 DNA reads TGTGCCAGCACCCCGGGACTCCCGAGGGGTGAGCAGTACTTC.

This clonotype was counted ten times or more. Here the CDR3 reads CASSLEMGQPQHF. The CDR3 DNA is TGTGCCAGCAGCTTAGAAATGGGTCAGCCCCAGCATTTT. The chain uses TRBV7-9 and TRBJ1-5; D remains unclear. This CDR3 has 13 residues. V lost 1 base to trimming and J lost 6 bases, with 7 bases between them. Per germline, CDR1 SEHNR and CDR2 FQNEAQ (reference sequence). The full variable domain, its missing parts supplied by reference TRBV7-9 and TRBJ1-5, is DTGVSQNPRHKITKRGQNVTFRCDPISEHNRLYWYRQTLGQGPEFLTYFQNEAQLEKSRLLSDRFSAERPKGSFSTLEIQRTEQGDSAMYLCASSLEMGQPQHFGDGTRLSIL.

This clonotype was detected a few times. This chain joins TRBV5-5 and TRBJ2-7; perhaps TRBD2 as D (5 bases). Trimming took off 4 bases at V and 0 bases at J, with 8 bases between the two ends. Germline V gene lookup returns CDR1 SGHKS and CDR2 YYEKEE (reference sequence). This CDR3 has 13 residues. CDR3 DNA: TGTGCCAGCAGCACCGGGATCTCCTACGAGCAGTACTTC. It yields the protein CASSTGISYEQYF.

This clonotype came up many times. This chain uses TRBV28 with TRBJ2-1; D is possibly TRBD1 (6 bases). The V end was cut by 3 bases, the J end by 7 bases, with 13 bases between. The CDR3 sequence is 14 residues long. CDR1 and CDR2 from the germline V gene are MDHEN and SYDVKM. The DNA of the CDR3 is TGTGCCAGCAGTTTTGCAGGGGATATAAATGAGCAGTTCTTC. Translated: CASSFAGDINEQFF. Based on the CDR3 plus reference TRBV28 and TRBJ2-1, the full variable domain is DVKVTQSSRYLVKRTGEKVFLECVQDMDHENMFWYRQDPGLGLRLIYFSYDVKMKEKGDIPEGYSVSREKKERFSLILESASTNQTSMYLCASSFAGDINEQFFGPGTRLTVL.

This clonotype appeared many times. This sequence joins TRBV2 and TRBJ2-3; TRBD2 is a possible D gene (6 bases). The germline V gene encodes CDR1 SNHLY and CDR2 FYNNEI. CDR3 length: 12 residues. The germline V and J ends were trimmed by 8 bases and 5 bases, with 11 bases remaining between them. The CDR3 sequence is CASGRLVDTQYF. DNA for the CDR3: TGTGCCAGCGGGAGACTAGTAGATACGCAGTATTTT. The full variable domain, rest sourced from reference TRBV2 and TRBJ2-3, is EPEVTQTPSHQVTQMGQEVILRCVPISNHLYFYWYRQILGQKVEFLVSFYNNEISEKSEIFDDQFSVERPDGSNFTLKIRSTKLEDSAMYFCASGRLVDTQYFGPGTRLTVL.

The chain recombines TRBV20-1 with TRBJ1-1; 7 bases are shared with TRBD1. Germline lookup yields CDR1 DFQATT and CDR2 SNEGSKA (reference sequence). Trimming cost V 3 bases and J 4 bases; bases outside gene matches: 8. The CDR3 is 14 residues long. CDR3 loop: CSASHLDRVTEAFF. The DNA of the CDR3 is TGCAGTGCTAGCCACCTAGACAGGGTCACTGAAGCTTTCTTT.

This clonotype was counted ten times or more. J is TRBJ2-2 and V is TRBV9, with D uncertain. The V end lost 3 bases, the J end lost 1 base, and 13 bases lay between the germline ends. This CDR3 contains 16 residues. Germline assignment: CDR1 SGDLS and CDR2 YYNGEE. The CDR3 protein is CASSALLPQNTGELFF. The DNA for the CDR3 is TGTGCCAGCAGCGCGCTCCTCCCACAGAACACCGGGGAGCTGTTTTTT. The full variable domain, rest sourced from reference TRBV9 and TRBJ2-2, is DSGVTQTPKHLITATGQRVTLRCSPRSGDLSVYWYQQSLDQGLQFLIQYYNGEERAKGNILERFSAQQFPDLHSELNLSSLELGDSALYFCASSALLPQNTGELFFGEGSRLTVL.

In this sample, this clonotype turned up many times. The chain uses TRBV5-1 and TRBJ2-2; D not certain. Trimming stripped 5 bases from V and 0 bases from J, with 5 bases between. Germline V CDR1 and CDR2: SGHRS, YFSETQ. This CDR3 comprises 13 residues. In DNA form, the CDR3 reads TGCGCCAGCAGGTCCGCGAACACCGGGGAGCTGTTTTTT. This gives the protein CASRSANTGELFF.

At least ten counts were recorded for this clonotype. The CDR3 is CASAGTGNTGELFF. The CDR3 coding sequence is TGTGCCAGCGCGGGGACAGGGAACACCGGGGAGCTGTTTTTT. J is TRBJ2-2 and V is TRBV2; 8 positions agree with TRBD1. The CDR3 is made up of 14 amino acids. CDR1 and CDR2 from the germline V gene are SNHLY and FYNNEI. The ends lost 8 bases at V and 1 base at J; junction bases unmatched: 3.

This clonotype came up many times. This chain uses TRBV12-3 or TRBV12-4 with TRBJ1-2; D gene unclear. This CDR3 spans 12 amino acids. V was pared by 5 bases and J by 7 bases, with 11 bases between. This chain's CDR3 is CASSRRRSGYTF. CDR3 in DNA: TGTGCCAGCAGTCGGCGCCGGTCTGGCTACACCTTC.

This clonotype was observed at least ten times. This sequence joins TRBV15 and TRBJ2-7, with TRBD1 identical over 10 bases. Unmatched junction bases numbered 3, after V lost 2 bases and J lost 5 bases. Germline CDR1 is LNHNV and CDR2 is YYDKDF (reference sequence). This CDR3 contains 14 residues. CDR3 amino acids: CATSRSDRGDEQYF. CDR3 DNA: TGTGCCACCAGCAGATCGGACAGGGGGGACGAGCAGTACTTC. The full variable domain, completed using reference TRBV15 and TRBJ2-7, is DAMVIQNPRYQVTQFGKPVTLSCSQTLNHNVMYWYQQKSSQAPKLLFHYYDKDFNNEADTPDNFQSRRPNTSFCFLDIRSPGLGDTAMYLCATSRSDRGDEQYFGPGTRLTVT.

Many counts were recorded for this clonotype. The CDR3 reads CASSQTATYEQYF. The CDR3, as DNA: TGTGCCAGCAGCCAGACAGCGACCTACGAGCAGTACTTC. The chain carries TRBV6-1 and TRBJ2-7; possible D gene TRBD1, 5 bases. V was cut by 6 bases and J by 2 bases, with 11 bases left in between. CDR1 MNHNS and CDR2 SASEGT come from the germline V gene. The CDR3 spans 13 residues.

This clonotype has at least ten counts. This rearrangement joins TRBV10-3 to TRBJ2-2; perhaps TRBD2 as D (6 bases). The CDR3 contains 15 residues. Trimming stripped 2 bases from V and 6 bases from J, with 13 bases between. Germline lookup yields CDR1 ENHRY and CDR2 SYGVKD. The chain's CDR3 is CAISELLREAGELFF. CDR3 bases: TGTGCCATCAGTGAGCTTCTCAGGGAGGCCGGGGAGCTGTTTTTT.